The clone carrying this T cell receptor beta chain has only a few counts. The antigen remains unidentified. These data are taken from a study of beta chain features in type 1 diabetes. Study results and limitations: Moderate but significant shortening of TCRB CDR3s was recorded in all four CD4+ subsets from Type 1 diabetes patients.

Every bit of the isolated RNA underwent reverse transcription, so sequencing read expressed TCRB transcripts. Only in-frame clones appear in the TCRdb table, and some are missing; sequencing was by immunoSEQ multiplex PCR. The sample holds fewer than 45,000 clones, approximately 61% seen once. Sorted CD4+ subsets: naive, central memory, regulatory, stem cell-like memory (CD45RO/CCR7/CD25/CD127/CD95/CD27 panel). V was shortened by 5 bases and J by 2 bases, with 13 bases between the two germline ends. Germline CDR1 reads SEHNR; CDR2 reads FQNEAQ (reference sequence). This CDR3 has 15 amino acids. V and J are TRBV7-9 and TRBJ1-5; tentative D call: TRBD1 (5 bases). This TCR was sampled from a man aged 25-45 years with type 1 diabetes. Some clones in this sample may be carry-over from other donors' samples. Input material: Tregs from blood. The DNA of the CDR3 is TGTGCCAGCAGCGCCTCAGGGTTAGGCAATCAGCCCCAGCATTTT. Its protein is CASSASGLGNQPQHF.